Below, 30 T cell receptor beta chains from the same sample are listed, as sequenced in a study of T cells in Graves' hyperthyroidism and ophthalmopathy. Amplification yielded TCR beta CDR3 regions, with RNA transcripts as the source. When the TCR CDR3 underwent first-round RT-PCR, the HTBI primer set was used. From the multiplex PCR reads, TCRdb called clonotypes with MiXCR, one entry per CDR3 protein. The sample holds roughly 710,000 distinct CDR3 sequences, 30% to 40% seen once. Sequencing input: blood. The receptor set was obtained from a middle-aged woman with Graves' hyperthyroidism.

This clonotype was seen at least ten times. The chain carries TRBV2 and TRBJ1-1; D is uncertain. Germline V CDR1 and CDR2: SNHLY, FYNNEI. The CDR3 length is 14 residues. Trimming removed 7 bases at V and 4 bases at J, with 16 bases between. CDR3 in DNA: TGTGCCAGCACCATCGGGGAAATAAGCACTGAAGCTTTCTTT. Residues: CASTIGEISTEAFF.

This clonotype was seen a few times. The CDR3, as DNA: TGTGCCAGCAGTTACGACGGGGGATCCAACTATGGCTACACCTTC. This sequence encodes CASSYDGGSNYGYTF. The chain has TRBV6-5 and TRBJ1-2; D is possibly TRBD1 (5 bases). In germline, CDR1 is MNHEY, CDR2 SVGAGI. The CDR3 is made up of 15 amino acids. The V gene lost 2 bases and the J gene lost 2 bases, with 12 bases spanning the gap.

The rearrangement links TRBV19 to TRBJ2-6; D call uncertain. CDR3 length: 12 residues. Germline V gene sequence: CDR1 LNHDA, CDR2 SQIVND (reference sequence). V shed 2 bases and J shed 18 bases, with 14 bases lying between them. CDR3 coding DNA: TGTGCCAGTAGTATACGTGGCCAACAAGAGACTTTC. Translation: CASSIRGQQETF.

At least ten counts were recorded for this clonotype. The CDR3 here is CASSLRVYQPQHF. DNA for the CDR3: TGTGCCAGCAGTCTTCGGGTCTACCAGCCCCAGCATTTT. The J gene is TRBJ1-5, the V gene TRBV12-3 or TRBV12-4; D gene ambiguous. The CDR3 sequence is 13 residues long. V was trimmed by 5 bases and J by 7 bases, leaving 12 bases between them.

In this sample, this clonotype turned up many times. The chain combines TRBV2 with TRBJ2-7; D unresolved. The CDR3 length is 13 residues. CDR1 and CDR2 (germline): SNHLY, FYNNEI. Trimming removed 6 bases at V and 6 bases at J, with 15 bases between. This chain's CDR3 is CASRGSPGAEQYF. CDR3 nucleotide sequence: TGTGCCAGCAGGGGCAGCCCTGGCGCCGAGCAGTACTTC.

This chain uses TRBV7-2 with TRBJ1-1; TRBD1 matches at 8 bases. The CDR3 is 14 residues long. Germline V gives CDR1 SGHTA, CDR2 FQGNSA. Trimming at V came to 6 bases and at J to 5 bases, leaving 8 bases not matched to a gene. CDR3 DNA: TGTGCCAGCAGGATCTTTACAGGGGGGACTGAAGCTTTCTTT. Encoded protein: CASRIFTGGTEAFF.

The chain combines TRBV20-1 with TRBJ1-1; 7 bases match TRBD1. This CDR3 is built from 15 residues. Trimming took 2 bases from V and 4 from J; bases not matched to a gene: 10. CDR1 is DFQATT, CDR2 SNEGSKA, per germline (reference sequence). The CDR3 DNA follows: TGCAGTGCTAGAAATGATAGGGGGCGGGGCACTGAAGCTTTCTTT. This gives the protein CSARNDRGRGTEAFF.

This clonotype was seen repeatedly, ten times or more. V usage is TRBV7-2 and J usage is TRBJ1-3; D ambiguous. This CDR3 is 15 amino acids long. Germline lookup yields CDR1 SGHTA and CDR2 FQGNSA. The germline V and J ends were trimmed by 5 bases and 0 bases, with 11 bases remaining between them. CDR3 DNA sequence: TGTGCCAGCAGCGGGTACCAGAGCTCTGGAAACACCATATATTTT. Translating gives CASSGYQSSGNTIYF.

With respect to this clonotype: A much larger clone differs from this one at a single base, so this may be a read error. The genes are TRBV10-1 and TRBJ2-7, with no clear D. The J call may be incorrect, as the DNA end agrees better with TRBJ2-1. Germline V gene data show CDR1 as WNHNN and CDR2 as SYGVQD (reference sequence). The CDR3 has 14 amino acids. The CDR3 DNA follows: TGCGCCAGCAGTGAGGTTCTGGGTTCCTACGAGCAGTTCTTC. This gives the protein CASSEVLGSYEQFF.

This clonotype was detected many times. The V gene is TRBV7-9, the J gene TRBJ1-2; 7 positions agree with TRBD1. CDR1 is SEHNR and CDR2 is FQNEAQ in the germline V gene (reference sequence). CDR3 length equals 14 residues. J was trimmed by 4 bases and V by 3 bases; bases with no gene match: 5. CDR3 sequence reads: CASSLGTVVYGYTF. CDR3 nucleotide sequence: TGTGCCAGCAGCTTGGGGACAGTCGTCTATGGCTACACCTTC.

This clonotype was picked up many times. The rearrangement links TRBV12-3 or TRBV12-4 to TRBJ1-2; no reliable D call. This CDR3 comprises 15 residues. Trimming removed 5 bases at V and 4 bases at J, with 17 bases between. Written as DNA, the CDR3 is TGTGCCAGCAGTCCCGCACCGGCATTGGGCTATGGCTACACCTTC. Its protein is CASSPAPALGYGYTF.

The chain has TRBV29-1 and TRBJ2-5; weak D call: TRBD1 (6 bases). The V gene lost 5 bases and the J gene lost 1 base, with 14 bases spanning the gap. The CDR3 is 14 residues long. Looked up from germline, CDR1 is SQVTM and CDR2 is ANQGSEA. The CDR3 is CSVLGQRAQETQYF. The CDR3 DNA reads TGCAGCGTTCTAGGACAGAGAGCCCAAGAGACCCAGTACTTC. Full variable domain (rest looked up from reference TRBV29-1 and TRBJ2-5): SAVISQKPSRDICQRGTSLTIQCQVDSQVTMMFWYRQQPGQSLTLIATANQGSEATYESGFVIDKFPISRPNLTFSTLTVSNMSPEDSSIYLCSVLGQRAQETQYFGPGTRLLVL.

This clonotype was counted at least ten times. This rearrangement joins TRBV11-2 to TRBJ1-6; D uncertain. This CDR3 spans 13 amino acids. Germline V lookup: CDR1 SGHAT, CDR2 FQNNGV. Trimming removed 1 base at V and 13 bases at J, with 11 bases between. The CDR3 reads CASSLGITIPLHF. The CDR3 nucleotides read TGTGCCAGCAGCTTAGGAATCACAATCCCCCTCCACTTT.

The chain employs TRBV11-1 and TRBJ1-3; perhaps TRBD1 as D (5 bases). In germline, CDR1 is SGHAT, CDR2 FQDESV (reference sequence). The CDR3 has 15 amino acids. Trimming removed 5 bases at V and 0 bases at J, with 11 bases between. DNA for the CDR3: TGTGCCAGCAGCCGGGGACCGTTCTCTGGAAACACCATATATTTT. Amino acids: CASSRGPFSGNTIYF. Together with reference TRBV11-1 and TRBJ1-3, the CDR3 gives the full variable domain: EAEVAQSPRYKITEKSQAVAFWCDPISGHATLYWYRQILGQGPELLVQFQDESVVDDSQLPKDRFSAERLKGVDSTLKIQPAELGDSAMYLCASSRGPFSGNTIYFGEGSWLTVV.

This chain uses TRBV5-1 with TRBJ1-1; TRBD1 is a possible D gene (6 bases). V was pared by 1 base and J by 5 bases, with 18 bases between. The CDR3 runs 16 residues. Germline V lookup: CDR1 SGHRS, CDR2 YFSETQ. The CDR3 DNA sequence: TGCGCCAGCAGCTTGTCCCCAGGGGAGGTCGTAACTGAAGCTTTCTTT. It specifies CASSLSPGEVVTEAFF. Combining the CDR3 with reference TRBV5-1 and TRBJ1-1 gives the whole variable domain KAGVTQTPRYLIKTRGQQVTLSCSPISGHRSVSWYQQTPGQGLQFLFEYFSETQRNKGNFPGRFSGRQFSNSRSEMNVSTLELGDSALYLCASSLSPGEVVTEAFFGQGTRLTVV.

In regard to this clonotype: This may be a read error: a much more frequent sequence differs by one nucleotide. This sequence joins TRBV7-2 and TRBJ1-1, with no clear D. CDR3 size: 12 residues. Germline assignment: CDR1 SGHTA and CDR2 FQGNSA. CDR3 sequence (DNA): TGTGTCAGCAGCTTTCCTGGGTTTGAAGCTTTCTTT. This sequence encodes CVSSFPGFEAFF.

This clonotype has just a few counts. This chain connects TRBV3-1 to TRBJ2-5; 7 bases map to TRBD2. From germline, CDR1 is LGHDT and CDR2 YNNKEL (reference sequence). The J segment lost 3 bases and the V segment lost 5 bases, leaving 9 bases of the junction unmatched. This CDR3 is 15 amino acids long. The CDR3, as DNA: TGTGCCAGCAGCGAGTTGTCTCTAGCGGAAGAGACCCAGTACTTC. Encoded protein: CASSELSLAEETQYF.

This chain connects TRBV7-2 to TRBJ1-6, with D perhaps TRBD1 (6 bases). In germline, CDR1 is SGHTA, CDR2 FQGNSA. The CDR3 spans 15 residues. V lost 5 bases, J lost 5 bases, and 13 bases lay in between. CDR3 region: CASSIQGPDNSPLHF. The CDR3 DNA sequence: TGTGCCAGCAGCATACAGGGACCGGATAATTCACCCCTCCACTTT.

The rearrangement joins TRBV10-1 to TRBJ2-2; no clear D gene. Trimming stripped 6 bases from V and 1 base from J, with 12 bases between. Germline assignment: CDR1 WNHNN and CDR2 SYGVQD (reference sequence). This CDR3 has 15 residues. The CDR3 bases are TGCGCCAGCAGACCCGGGTCAGGGAACACCGGGGAGCTGTTTTTT. It yields the protein CASRPGSGNTGELFF.

This clonotype was seen at least ten times. The chain carries TRBV29-1 and TRBJ1-2, with a weak D call TRBD1 (5 bases). CDR3 length: 14 amino acids. V lost 5 bases and J lost 4, with 17 bases in between. Germline CDR1 and CDR2: SQVTM and ANQGSEA. CDR3 sequence (DNA): TGCAGCGTTCCCCTATCAGGGAGGATCTATGGCTACACCTTC. Amino acid sequence: CSVPLSGRIYGYTF.

The rearrangement uses TRBV4-1 and TRBJ1-1, with D maybe TRBD1 (5 bases). The CDR3 totals 15 residues. Deletions cut 4 bases from V and 5 bases from J, with 17 bases between. Germline-derived CDR1 and CDR2 are MGHRA and YSYEKL. DNA for the CDR3: TGCGCCAGCAGCCCTGGCGGGGGGATGGGGACTGAAGCTTTCTTT. This translates into CASSPGGGMGTEAFF.

This clonotype was seen just once. This chain links TRBV2 with TRBJ2-7; 14 nucleotides match TRBD2. V trimming: 3 bases; J trimming: 11 bases; junction bases outside the gene matches: 6. This CDR3 contains 14 residues. Germline values: CDR1 SNHLY, CDR2 FYNNEI. CDR3: CASSDGTSGSSEYF. The DNA of the CDR3 is TGTGCCAGCAGTGACGGGACTAGCGGGAGTTCGGAGTACTTC.

The CDR3 reads CASSEGPGQRNEKLFF. The CDR3 DNA is TGTGCCAGCAGTGAAGGCCCGGGACAGAGGAATGAAAAACTGTTTTTT. V gene TRBV6-5 combines with J gene TRBJ1-4; TRBD1 matches at 7 bases. The CDR3 has 16 amino acids. Germline V gene sequence: CDR1 MNHEY, CDR2 SVGAGI. V trimming: 5 bases; J trimming: 5 bases; junction bases outside the gene matches: 11.

The chain combines TRBV25-1 with TRBJ1-6, with 9 bases lining up with TRBD1. Germline CDR1 MGHDK, CDR2 SYGVNS. The CDR3 covers 12 residues. The V segment lost 1 base and the J segment 17 bases; nucleotides outside the gene matches: 3. The CDR3 reads CASSEFGTGFHF. In nucleotides, the CDR3 is TGTGCCAGCAGTGAATTTGGGACAGGGTTCCACTTT.

This clonotype was counted between two and nine times. The V gene is TRBV29-1, the J gene TRBJ2-3; D possibly corresponds to TRBD2 (6 bases). This CDR3 comprises 13 residues. The germline V and J ends were trimmed by 3 bases and 2 bases, with 9 bases remaining between them. Germline V gene data show CDR1 as SQVTM and CDR2 as ANQGSEA. CDR3 loop: CSVEAGNTDTQYF. In nucleotides, the CDR3 is TGCAGCGTTGAGGCGGGAAACACAGATACGCAGTATTTT.

The chain is built from TRBV29-1 and TRBJ2-7; D perhaps matches TRBD2 (6 bases). Trimming removed 4 bases at V and 2 bases at J, with 18 bases between. Germline assignment: CDR1 SQVTM and CDR2 ANQGSEA. This CDR3 region has 15 residues. CDR3 DNA sequence: TGCAGCGTTGCGGTGTGGAGGGACGCCCCCTACGAGCAGTACTTC. Encoded protein: CSVAVWRDAPYEQYF.

This clonotype showed up many times. J is TRBJ1-4 and V is TRBV20-1; TRBD1 matches 8 bases. J was trimmed by 4 bases and V by 3 bases; bases with no gene match: 4. In germline, CDR1 is DFQATT, CDR2 SNEGSKA (reference sequence). This CDR3 is 14 amino acids long. The CDR3 loop reads CSARGTGDNEKLFF. The CDR3 coding sequence is TGCAGTGCTAGGGGGACAGGAGATAATGAAAAACTGTTTTTT.

Concerning this clonotype: This may be a read error, as it is one base from a much larger clone. The J gene is TRBJ2-7, the V gene TRBV29-1; no clear D gene. The CDR3 has 13 amino acids. The germline V gene encodes CDR1 SQVTM and CDR2 ANQGSEA. The CDR3 nucleotides read TGCAACGTTGAGACTGATGTGGGCTACGAGCAGTACTTC. Protein sequence: CNVETDVGYEQYF.

The CDR3 loop is CASSDNNEQFF. The CDR3 coding sequence is TGTGCCAGCAGTGATAACAATGAGCAGTTCTTC. The chain combines TRBV6-6 with TRBJ2-1; D is ambiguous. Germline V CDR1 and CDR2: MNHNY, SVGAGI (reference sequence). CDR3 length equals 11 residues. V lost 5 bases, J lost 5 bases, and 4 bases lay in between.

This clonotype was found a few times. J is TRBJ1-5 and V is TRBV15; D gene unclear. The CDR3 runs 14 residues. The germline V gene encodes CDR1 LNHNV and CDR2 YYDKDF (reference sequence). V was shortened by 5 bases and J by 4 bases, with 12 bases between the two germline ends. In DNA, the CDR3 is TGTGCCACCAGCTTGAGAGGAGCTAATCAGCCCCAGCATTTT. Protein: CATSLRGANQPQHF.